The 9 T cell receptor beta chains below come from one sample, sequenced in a study of blood T cell repertoires in COVID-19. TCRdb keeps only in-frame clones here, not all; method: immunoSEQ multiplex PCR. The repertoire holds about 370,000 clones, with about 90% as singletons. The sample comprised peripheral blood. These receptors all stem from a woman in her 30s with COVID-19, enrolled during active disease.

The rearrangement joins TRBV9 to TRBJ2-3; 9 nucleotides align to TRBD2. The CDR3 runs to 16 residues. Germline CDR1 reads SGDLS; CDR2 reads YYNGEE. V shed 6 bases and J 4 bases; nucleotides not matched to a gene: 12. CDR3 in DNA: TGTGCCAGCAAAATAGGGGATAGCGGGAGCGCAGATACGCAGTATTTT. It codes for CASKIGDSGSADTQYF.

This chain connects TRBV4-1 to TRBJ1-4; a possible D gene is TRBD1 (5 bases). The CDR3 is 14 residues long. Per germline, CDR1 MGHRA and CDR2 YSYEKL. The V end was cut by 3 bases, the J end by 4 bases, with 9 bases between. In nucleotides, the CDR3 is TGCGCCAGCAGCCAGGGGCATGGTAATGAAAAACTGTTTTTT. It yields the protein CASSQGHGNEKLFF.

This chain joins TRBV27 and TRBJ1-5, with D unclear. In germline, CDR1 is MNHEY, CDR2 SMNVEV (reference sequence). The CDR3 totals 13 residues. The germline V and J ends were trimmed by 5 bases and 4 bases, with 9 bases remaining between them. The CDR3 DNA follows: TGTGCCAGCAGTCTATACAGAAATCAGCCCCAGCATTTT. Translated: CASSLYRNQPQHF.

In DNA, the CDR3 is TGTGCCAGCAGTTACGAGCCGGGGGGCGAGCAGTACTTC. It specifies CASSYEPGGEQYF. The chain employs TRBV6-5 and TRBJ2-7, with TRBD2 matching 7 bases. The CDR3 loop spans 13 amino acids. V lost 2 bases, J lost 6 bases, and 4 bases stayed unmatched. The germline V gene has CDR1 MNHEY and CDR2 SVGAGI.

Here the CDR3 reads CASSFLGLAGGADTQYF. CDR3 nucleotide sequence: TGTGCCAGCAGCTTCTTGGGACTAGCGGGAGGGGCAGATACGCAGTATTTT. The rearrangement links TRBV7-8 to TRBJ2-3; 16 bases line up with TRBD2. J lost 4 bases, V lost 3 bases, and 4 bases had no gene match. The CDR3 contains 17 residues. CDR1 and CDR2 (germline): SGHVS, FQNEAQ.

The chain couples TRBV6-5 to TRBJ1-6; 8 nucleotides line up with TRBD1. This CDR3 region has 16 residues. V was clipped by 0 bases and J by 6 bases; unmatched bases: 4. The germline gives CDR1 MNHEY, CDR2 SVGAGI. The CDR3 DNA reads as TGTGCCAGCAGTTACTCGACAGGGGCTATTAATTCACCCCTCCACTTT. It encodes CASSYSTGAINSPLHF.

The chain is built from TRBV7-6 and TRBJ2-1; 7 nucleotides align to TRBD1. After removal of 0 bases from V and 3 bases from J, the junction contained 11 bases not matched to a gene. The CDR3 extends over 18 amino acids. Looked up from germline, CDR1 is SGHVS and CDR2 is FNYEAQ. The CDR3 DNA is TGTGCCAGCAGCTTAGCACTCTCACGGACAGGCCTCTACAATGAGCAGTTCTTC. This gives the protein CASSLALSRTGLYNEQFF.

The rearrangement uses TRBV18 and TRBJ1-5; tentative D call: TRBD1 (6 bases). This CDR3 has 15 residues. Between the trimmed V and J ends, which lost 3 bases and 5 bases, there was a span of 14 bases. Germline V gene sequence: CDR1 KGHSH, CDR2 LQKENI. CDR3 nucleotide sequence: TGTGCCAGCTCACCCGCAGGGGATAGGGATCAGCCCCAGCATTTT. This translates into CASSPAGDRDQPQHF.

Here the CDR3 DNA reads TGCGCCAGCAGCCAAGGTAACAGTTTCATGAACACTGAAGCTTTCTTT. It codes for CASSQGNSFMNTEAFF. The chain uses TRBV4-3 and TRBJ1-1; D ambiguous. CDR1 is LGHNA and CDR2 is YSLEER in the germline V gene. V was clipped by 1 base and J by 0 bases, with 12 bases between them. CDR3 length: 16 residues.